This passage covers 30 T cell receptor beta chains from one sample sequenced in a study of T cells expressing NK-cell markers. One entry per CDR3 protein, without DNA, is what TCRdb gives after re-calling the 5' RACE reads. The sample holds approximately 440,000 distinct CDR3 sequences. The sample comprised blood T cells: a sorted CD56 or NKG2C T cell subset, CD4+ or CD8+ T cells, or bulk PBMC T cells (not recorded which). All receptors come from a woman aged 50 to 60 in good health.

This chain joins TRBV6-5 and TRBJ1-4; TCRdb calls TRBD1, which cannot be checked without DNA. This CDR3 is 14 amino acids long. CDR1 and CDR2 (germline): MNHEY, SVGAGI. The CDR3 sequence: CASSKGVTEEKLFF.

The V call is TRBV3-1, the J call TRBJ2-7; the TRBD2 assignment by TCRdb is unverifiable without DNA. Germline CDR1 is LGHDT and CDR2 is YNNKEL (reference sequence). The CDR3 has 16 amino acids. This chain's CDR3 is CASSQGWTSGIHEQYF.

The V call is TRBV2, the J call TRBJ2-1; TCRdb indicates TRBD1, and absent DNA this call remains unverified. Per the germline V gene, CDR1 is SNHLY and CDR2 is FYNNEI. CDR3 length: 14 amino acids. The CDR3 loop reads CASSGTGGYGEQFF.

The chain carries TRBV20-1 and TRBJ2-1; TCRdb's D call, TRBD2, is unchecked because there is no DNA. CDR1 is DFQATT and CDR2 is SNEGSKA in the germline V gene (reference sequence). This CDR3 contains 16 residues. CDR3 region: CSARDPIPGLAPEQFF.

The chain employs TRBV12-3 or TRBV12-4 and TRBJ1-2; TCRdb indicates TRBD1, and absent DNA this call remains unverified. This CDR3 has 15 amino acids. The CDR3 spells CASRDRGAYLYGYTF.

This chain connects TRBV7-3 to TRBJ2-6; the D call of TRBD1 rests on TCRdb alone, since no DNA is present to check it. Germline values: CDR1 SGHTA, CDR2 FQGTGA. The CDR3 has 18 residues. The CDR3 region is CASSLRGQHLSGANVLTF.

The chain combines TRBV27 with TRBJ2-1. This CDR3 has 15 amino acids. Germline lookup yields CDR1 MNHEY and CDR2 SMNVEV (reference sequence). The CDR3 loop reads CASSFAGATYNEQFF.

This rearrangement joins TRBV2 to TRBJ2-1; the D gene TCRdb calls, TRBD2, cannot be checked with no DNA. This CDR3 is built from 15 residues. CDR1 and CDR2 from the germline V gene are SNHLY and FYNNEI. CDR3 residues: CASSVTSGRAREQFF.

This sequence joins TRBV28 and TRBJ1-1. The CDR3 sequence is 13 residues long. The germline CDR1 and CDR2 sequences are MDHEN and SYDVKM. CDR3: CASSLIGYTEAFF.

This chain links TRBV5-1 with TRBJ1-3. This CDR3 region has 16 residues. Germline lookup yields CDR1 SGHRS and CDR2 YFSETQ. This chain's CDR3 is CASSPSTQSSGNTIYF.

The chain is built from TRBV7-2 and TRBJ2-1; the D call from TCRdb, TRBD1, cannot be confirmed without DNA. CDR3 length equals 14 residues. The germline V gene has CDR1 SGHTA and CDR2 FQGNSA. The CDR3 spells CASSKQVNRDEQFF.

CDR3 protein: CASSGHEGDAFF. The chain employs TRBV19 and TRBJ1-1. CDR3 length: 12 residues. Looked up from germline, CDR1 is LNHDA and CDR2 is SQIVND (reference sequence). Full variable domain (missing parts from reference TRBV19 and TRBJ1-1): DGGITQSPKYLFRKEGQNVTLSCEQNLNHDAMYWYRQDPGQGLRLIYYSQIVNDFQKGDIAEGYSVSREKKESFPLTVTSAQKNPTAFYLCASSGHEGDAFFGQGTRLTVV.

V usage is TRBV5-1 and J usage is TRBJ2-3; no DNA is available, so the TRBD2 call from TCRdb remains unchecked. Germline CDR1 reads SGHRS; CDR2 reads YFSETQ. There are 15 residues in the CDR3. CDR3 region: CASSLTSGSTDTQYF.

This sequence joins TRBV12-3 or TRBV12-4 and TRBJ1-1; TCRdb's D gene call, TRBD1, goes unchecked for lack of DNA. The CDR3 totals 18 residues. The CDR3 protein is CASNVGAGGLGLNTEAFF.

The J gene is TRBJ2-3, the V gene TRBV5-1. CDR1 is SGHRS, CDR2 YFSETQ, per germline. The CDR3 has 14 residues. The CDR3 sequence: CASSLGFLTDTQYF. Looking up the rest from reference TRBV5-1 and TRBJ2-3 gives the full variable domain: KAGVTQTPRYLIKTRGQQVTLSCSPISGHRSVSWYQQTPGQGLQFLFEYFSETQRNKGNFPGRFSGRQFSNSRSEMNVSTLELGDSALYLCASSLGFLTDTQYFGPGTRLTVL.

The chain joins TRBV7-6 to TRBJ1-5. The CDR3 loop spans 15 amino acids. The germline gives CDR1 SGHVS, CDR2 FNYEAQ. CDR3 residues: CASSLAPISNQPQHF. The variable domain in full, completed from reference TRBV7-6 and TRBJ1-5, reads GAGVSQSPRYKVTKRGQDVALRCDPISGHVSLYWYRQALGQGPEFLTYFNYEAQQDKSGLPNDRFSAERPEGSISTLTIQRTEQRDSAMYRCASSLAPISNQPQHFGDGTRLSIL.

This chain uses TRBV5-1 with TRBJ2-2. This CDR3 comprises 12 residues. CDR1 and CDR2 (germline): SGHRS, YFSETQ. This CDR3 is CASSEATRRLFF.

The chain carries TRBV27 and TRBJ2-5; the TCRdb D gene call, TRBD2, has no DNA to confirm it. This CDR3 has 15 residues. Germline loops: CDR1 MNHEY, CDR2 SMNVEV (reference sequence). CDR3: CASSGTAGHLGTQYF.

The chain recombines TRBV6-5 with TRBJ1-3. Germline-derived CDR1 and CDR2 are MNHEY and SVGAGI. This CDR3 comprises 15 residues. CDR3 sequence reads: CASSDTRTSGNTIYF.

The V call is TRBV7-6, the J call TRBJ1-6; TCRdb's D call of TRBD1 is untestable without DNA. Germline CDR1 SGHVS, CDR2 FNYEAQ. CDR3 length equals 15 residues. CDR3 amino acids: CASSQTGTGNSPLHF.

The V gene is TRBV5-1, the J gene TRBJ2-1; TCRdb outputs TRBD2, but without DNA this stays unchecked. Looked up from germline, CDR1 is SGHRS and CDR2 is YFSETQ. The CDR3 runs 15 residues. CDR3 region: CASSLFIAGSNEQFF.

The rearrangement joins TRBV15 to TRBJ1-2; as DNA is missing, the TRBD1 call by TCRdb cannot be tested. CDR3 size: 13 residues. Germline CDR1 LNHNV, CDR2 YYDKDF (reference sequence). CDR3 loop: CATSLDRGYGYTF.

The V gene is TRBV12-3 or TRBV12-4, the J gene TRBJ2-2; no DNA is available, so the TRBD1 call from TCRdb remains unchecked. The CDR3 totals 12 residues. The CDR3: CASSRGGGELFF.

The chain links TRBV12-3 or TRBV12-4 to TRBJ1-5; TCRdb returns TRBD1, unconfirmable since there is no DNA. The CDR3 extends over 14 amino acids. The CDR3 spells CASSLGQERGAQHF.

The chain links TRBV3-1 to TRBJ1-2; TCRdb's assignment of TRBD1 cannot be checked, as there is no DNA. The length of the CDR3 is 15 residues. Germline lookup yields CDR1 LGHDT and CDR2 YNNKEL (reference sequence). CDR3 region: CASSLGRGAGYGYTF. Variable domain in full (rest from reference TRBV3-1 and TRBJ1-2): DTAVSQTPKYLVTQMGNDKSIKCEQNLGHDTMYWYKQDSKKFLKIMFSYNNKELIINETVPNRFSPKSPDKAHLNLHINSLELGDSAVYFCASSLGRGAGYGYTFGSGTRLTVV.

This chain connects TRBV6-1 to TRBJ1-1. CDR1 and CDR2 (germline): MNHNS, SASEGT. The CDR3 length is 13 residues. The CDR3 sequence is CASSESQLGLTFF.

This chain connects TRBV12-3 or TRBV12-4 to TRBJ2-1. There are 15 residues in the CDR3. CDR3 sequence: CASSPMIGLKDEQFF.

The chain has TRBV24-1 and TRBJ2-1; TCRdb designates TRBD2, a call that cannot be tested without DNA. The CDR3 covers 16 residues. The germline gives CDR1 KGHDR, CDR2 SFDVKD. This chain's CDR3 is CATSDPSGSIRNEQFF.

The J gene is TRBJ2-1, the V gene TRBV12-3 or TRBV12-4. The length of the CDR3 is 11 residues. The CDR3 spells CASSVRMEQFF.

V and J are TRBV12-3 or TRBV12-4 and TRBJ1-2; TCRdb's D call of TRBD1 is untestable without DNA. There are 13 residues in the CDR3. The CDR3 protein is CASSGVKGYGYTF.